One and the same sample provided the 15 T cell receptor beta chains below, sequenced in a study of T cells after yellow fever vaccination. MiXCR was run by TCRdb on the 5' RACE reads, yielding one entry per CDR3 protein. The data show about 320,000 distinct CDR3 sequences, 3.5% to 4.5% seen once. Here the sequenced sample was PBMCs, taken 15 days after the yellow fever booster vaccination. The source is a man aged 18-30 years who received the YFV17D yellow fever vaccine.

The gene calls are TRBV4-3 and TRBJ1-6; 8 nucleotides align to TRBD1. CDR3 length equals 14 residues. Germline lookup yields CDR1 LGHNA and CDR2 YSLEER. Trimming at V came to 1 base and at J to 9 bases, leaving 2 bases not matched to a gene. The CDR3 reads CASSQGQGFSPLHF. The CDR3 bases are TGCGCCAGCAGCCAAGGACAGGGGTTTTCACCCCTCCACTTT.

This clonotype was observed a few times. The chain carries TRBV6-5 and TRBJ2-5; the D is unclear. The CDR3 sequence is 16 residues long. Trimming left V 2 bases short and J 6 bases short, with 19 bases between. CDR1 MNHEY and CDR2 SVGAGI come from the germline V gene. As DNA, the CDR3 is TGTGCCAGCAGTTACCGCTCCAATCGGCTGGGGAAGACCCAGTACTTC. It specifies CASSYRSNRLGKTQYF.

In this sample, this clonotype turned up many times. The chain is built from TRBV11-2 and TRBJ2-5; D is unclear. V was clipped by 8 bases and J by 2 bases, with 3 bases between them. CDR1 SGHAT and CDR2 FQNNGV come from the germline V gene. This CDR3 is 10 amino acids long. The DNA of the CDR3 is TGTGCCAGCGGACAAGAGACCCAGTACTTC. It translates to CASGQETQYF.

This clonotype was observed many times. V and J are TRBV4-3 and TRBJ1-2; 7 nucleotides agree with TRBD1. In germline, CDR1 is LGHNA, CDR2 YSLEER. V lost 1 base, J lost 4 bases, and 3 bases stayed unmatched. The CDR3 loop spans 14 amino acids. The CDR3 nucleotides read TGCGCCAGCAGCCAAGCCCCAGGGGGCTATGGCTACACCTTC. The encoded protein is CASSQAPGGYGYTF.

There are many counts of this clonotype. This sequence joins TRBV11-2 and TRBJ1-2, with a possible D match to TRBD1 (5 bases). There are 11 residues in the CDR3. The ends were cut back, 5 bases at V and 13 bases at J, with 14 bases in the middle. CDR1 and CDR2 from the germline V gene are SGHAT and FQNNGV. CDR3 DNA sequence: TGTGCCAGCAGCCTTGGAGGGGTCGGCACCTTC. Amino acid sequence: CASSLGGVGTF.

There are many counts of this clonotype. The chain carries TRBV18 and TRBJ1-2; D not resolved. Looked up from germline, CDR1 is KGHSH and CDR2 is LQKENI. This CDR3 has 15 amino acids. With 1 base removed from V and 6 bases from J, the gap between germline ends came to 15 bases. As DNA, the CDR3 is TGTGCCAGCTCACCACGGGTCCAGCCCGATGATGGCTACACCTTC. Translating gives CASSPRVQPDDGYTF. Full variable domain (rest looked up from reference TRBV18 and TRBJ1-2): NAGVMQNPRHLVRRRGQEARLRCSPMKGHSHVYWYRQLPEEGLKFMVYLQKENIIDESGMPKERFSAEFPKEGPSILRIQQVVRGDSAAYFCASSPRVQPDDGYTFGSGTRLTVV.

This clonotype was detected ten times or more. CDR3 nucleotides: TGTGCCAGCAGTGAAGCCCGGGATACGCAGTATTTT. This gives the protein CASSEARDTQYF. This rearrangement joins TRBV2 to TRBJ2-3, with unresolved D. Per germline, CDR1 SNHLY and CDR2 FYNNEI. Trimming took off 0 bases at V and 6 bases at J, with 4 bases between the two ends. The CDR3 spans 12 residues.

Concerning this clonotype itself: A much larger clone sits a single nucleotide away, making a read error possible. The chain couples TRBV7-2 to TRBJ1-1; D uncertain. Germline loops: CDR1 SGHTA, CDR2 FQGNSA. Trimming pared 6 bases from V and 8 bases from J, leaving 22 bases between. This CDR3 is built from 15 residues. CDR3 amino acids: CASSLGARRVGEAFF. The DNA for the CDR3 is TGTGCCAGCAGTTTGGGAGCGCGAAGGGTTGGGGAAGCTTTCTTT.

As DNA, the CDR3 is TGTGCCTGGAGTGGGGGGTACCAAGAGACCCAGTACTTC. Translated: CAWSGGYQETQYF. This chain connects TRBV30 to TRBJ2-5; D may correspond to TRBD1 or TRBD2 (5 bases each). Trimming stripped 1 base from V and 0 bases from J, with 6 bases between. The CDR3 sequence is 13 residues long. Germline V gives CDR1 GTSNPN, CDR2 SVGIG (reference sequence).

In its sample, this clonotype was seen many times. The CDR3 DNA sequence: TGTGCCAGCACCTCAGTGGAGGCCAGGGGGACAGATACGCAGTATTTT. Protein product: CASTSVEARGTDTQYF. The V call is TRBV7-8, the J call TRBJ2-3, with 7 bases identical to TRBD1. The V and J ends lost 7 bases and 3 bases, in that order; junction bases with no gene match: 13. Per germline, CDR1 SGHVS and CDR2 FQNEAQ. This CDR3 has 16 amino acids.

This clonotype has ten or more counts. The J gene is TRBJ2-5, the V gene TRBV5-1; 7 positions match TRBD1. The CDR3 runs 13 residues. In germline, CDR1 is SGHRS, CDR2 YFSETQ. Unmatched junction bases numbered 5, after V lost 5 bases and J lost 4 bases. The CDR3 here is CASRVTGVETQYF. CDR3 nucleotide sequence: TGCGCCAGCAGGGTTACAGGGGTAGAGACCCAGTACTTC.

The CDR3 coding sequence is TGTGCCTGGAGTCGCAGGGGCGCCTACAATGAGCAGTTCTTC. As protein: CAWSRRGAYNEQFF. The chain combines TRBV30 with TRBJ2-1, with D possibly being TRBD1 (6 bases). Trimming pared 2 bases from V and 2 bases from J, leaving 10 bases between. The germline CDR1 and CDR2 sequences are GTSNPN and SVGIG (reference sequence). This CDR3 has 14 residues.

The chain is built from TRBV4-1 and TRBJ1-5; D remains ambiguous. CDR3 length equals 16 residues. Trimming cost V 0 bases and J 2 bases, with 11 bases left between them. Looked up from germline, CDR1 is MGHRA and CDR2 is YSYEKL. Here the CDR3 DNA reads TGCGCCAGCAGCCAAGATCCCGTTTGGGGCAATCAGCCCCAGCATTTT. The encoded protein is CASSQDPVWGNQPQHF.

This clonotype showed up many times. V is TRBV6-5 and J is TRBJ2-4; 8 bases are shared with TRBD1. The CDR3 covers 12 residues. After removal of 5 bases from V and 10 bases from J, the junction contained 4 bases not matched to a gene. The germline CDR1 and CDR2 sequences are MNHEY and SVGAGI. This CDR3 is CASSGQGLIQYF. The CDR3 DNA sequence: TGTGCCAGCAGTGGACAGGGTCTAATTCAGTACTTC.

This rearrangement joins TRBV12-3 or TRBV12-4 to TRBJ1-4, with 7 bases fitting TRBD1. This CDR3 contains 13 residues. The junction had 2 bases not matched to a gene; V was cut back by 1 base and J by 9 bases. The CDR3 nucleotides are TGTGCCAGCAGTTTAGGGGACAGAAAAAAACTGTTTTTT. Its translation is CASSLGDRKKLFF.